A single sample is the source of the 16 T cell receptor beta chains below, sequenced in a study of blood T cell repertoires in COVID-19. Using immunoSEQ multiplex PCR, the repertoire was profiled, and TCRdb retains in-frame clones only, with some absent. The sample yields 160,000 or so clones, 80% to 90% seen once. Sequenced sample: peripheral blood. The receptor set was obtained from a woman in her 70s with COVID-19, enrolled during active disease.

A word on this clone: Other DNA variants within this sample encode the same CDR3. In DNA, the CDR3 is TGTGCCAGCTCACCTCAGGGTAACTATGGCTACACCTTC. Translated, it gives CASSPQGNYGYTF. The chain carries TRBV18 and TRBJ1-2; maybe TRBD1 (5 bases). V lost 3 bases and J 1 base, leaving 6 bases between the germline ends. Germline CDR1 and CDR2: KGHSH and LQKENI. The CDR3 loop spans 13 amino acids. The full variable domain, in which reference TRBV18 and TRBJ1-2 provide the parts outside the CDR3, is NAGVMQNPRHLVRRRGQEARLRCSPMKGHSHVYWYRQLPEEGLKFMVYLQKENIIDESGMPKERFSAEFPKEGPSILRIQQVVRGDSAAYFCASSPQGNYGYTFGSGTRLTVV.

The chain couples TRBV28 to TRBJ1-1; unclear D gene. Germline-derived CDR1 and CDR2 are MDHEN and SYDVKM. Trimming took 1 base from V and 0 from J, leaving 12 bases between them. The CDR3 contains 16 residues. The CDR3 loop reads CASSLSSPSMNTEAFF. The CDR3 DNA is TGTGCCAGCAGTTTATCGAGCCCGAGCATGAACACTGAAGCTTTCTTT.

This chain links TRBV4-1 with TRBJ1-3; D unclear. CDR1 and CDR2 (germline): MGHRA, YSYEKL. The CDR3 runs 16 residues. Trimming took 4 bases from V and 3 from J, leaving 16 bases between them. The DNA of the CDR3 is TGCGCCAGCAGCCCCTTTCTCTCGTCCTTTGGAAACACCATATATTTT. Protein product: CASSPFLSSFGNTIYF.

This chain uses TRBV30 with TRBJ2-2; 10 bases line up with TRBD2. The length of the CDR3 is 16 residues. The J segment lost 1 base and the V segment lost 3 bases, leaving 5 bases of the junction unmatched. The V gene's germline CDR1 is GTSNPN and CDR2 SVGIG (reference sequence). The CDR3 DNA reads as TGTGCCTGGAGCGAAGCTAGCGGGGGGAACACCGGGGAGCTGTTTTTT. It specifies CAWSEASGGNTGELFF.

CDR3 sequence (DNA): TGTGCCAGCAGTAACGAGATTGGAAACACCATATATTTT. This translates into CASSNEIGNTIYF. V is TRBV6-5 and J is TRBJ1-3, with D unresolved. Trimming took off 5 bases at V and 3 bases at J, with 8 bases between the two ends. Germline loops: CDR1 MNHEY, CDR2 SVGAGI. This CDR3 comprises 13 residues.

The chain is built from TRBV5-6 and TRBJ1-3; D perhaps matches TRBD1 (5 bases). With 1 base removed from V and 4 bases from J, the gap between germline ends came to 9 bases. This CDR3 region has 14 residues. Germline CDR1 is SGHDT and CDR2 is YYEEEE. Here the CDR3 reads CASSLRGLGNTIYF. CDR3 nucleotide sequence: TGTGCCAGCAGCTTGAGGGGATTAGGAAACACCATATATTTT.

The J gene is TRBJ1-2, the V gene TRBV5-1, with 7 bases aligning to TRBD1. Germline CDR1 is SGHRS and CDR2 is YFSETQ. Germline trimming cut 4 bases from V and 2 bases from J; bases unmatched to any gene: 5. This CDR3 comprises 14 residues. This CDR3 is CASSVQTGNYGYTF. DNA for the CDR3: TGCGCCAGCAGCGTGCAGACAGGGAACTATGGCTACACCTTC.

The rearrangement joins TRBV5-8 to TRBJ2-7, with TRBD1 matching 8 bases. Unmatched junction bases numbered 14, after V lost 4 bases and J lost 2 bases. The CDR3 sequence is 17 residues long. Germline lookup yields CDR1 SGHTS and CDR2 YDEGEE. In nucleotides, the CDR3 is TGTGCCAGCAGCCGCCCACTGGGGACAGGCACCCCCTACGAGCAGTACTTC. Translated: CASSRPLGTGTPYEQYF.

The J gene is TRBJ1-1, the V gene TRBV13; a possible D gene is TRBD1 (6 bases). CDR1 is PRHDT, CDR2 FYEKMQ, per germline (reference sequence). The CDR3 is made up of 14 amino acids. Deletions cut 5 bases from V and 3 bases from J, with 13 bases between. Here the CDR3 reads CASSPGQLYTEAFF. The CDR3 DNA reads TGTGCCAGCAGCCCAGGACAGCTCTACACTGAAGCTTTCTTT. Using reference TRBV13 and TRBJ1-1 for the parts outside the CDR3, the full variable domain is AAGVIQSPRHLIKEKRETATLKCYPIPRHDTVYWYQQGPGQDPQFLISFYEKMQSDKGSIPDRFSAQQFSDYHSELNMSSLELGDSALYFCASSPGQLYTEAFFGQGTRLTVV.

J is TRBJ2-1 and V is TRBV7-9; 13 nucleotides line up with TRBD2. The CDR3 has 16 residues. The V gene end was trimmed by 2 bases and the J gene end by 8 bases; junction bases not matched to a gene: 6. Germline loops: CDR1 SEHNR, CDR2 FQNEAQ (reference sequence). The CDR3: CASSLRGTSGVHEQFF. The CDR3 DNA follows: TGTGCCAGCAGCTTAAGGGGGACTAGCGGGGTTCATGAGCAGTTCTTC. Full variable domain (rest looked up from reference TRBV7-9 and TRBJ2-1): DTGVSQNPRHKITKRGQNVTFRCDPISEHNRLYWYRQTLGQGPEFLTYFQNEAQLEKSRLLSDRFSAERPKGSFSTLEIQRTEQGDSAMYLCASSLRGTSGVHEQFFGPGTRLTVL.

The chain is built from TRBV6-5 and TRBJ1-3; D is unclear. V was clipped by 7 bases and J by 4 bases, with 14 bases between them. The CDR3 consists of 14 residues. Germline values: CDR1 MNHEY, CDR2 SVGAGI. CDR3 coding DNA: TGTGCCAGCAACACCGGTGGAGTGGGAAACACCATATATTTT. It encodes CASNTGGVGNTIYF.

A few counts support this clone. Other DNA sequences in this sample translate to the same CDR3. The genes are TRBV18 and TRBJ2-5; a possible D gene is TRBD1 (5 bases). Germline V gene data show CDR1 as KGHSH and CDR2 as LQKENI. CDR3 length: 13 residues. V was clipped by 2 bases and J by 5 bases, with 9 bases between them. The CDR3 protein is CASSPGRAETQYF. The CDR3 DNA reads as TGTGCCAGCTCACCAGGCAGGGCTGAGACCCAGTACTTC.

The chain's CDR3 is CASSLLGPNPSYGYTF. DNA for the CDR3: TGTGCCAGCAGCTTGTTGGGCCCGAACCCTTCCTATGGCTACACCTTC. V gene TRBV5-5 combines with J gene TRBJ1-2, with D unclear. The CDR3 loop spans 16 amino acids. Trimming left V 1 base short and J 4 bases short, with 17 bases between. CDR1 and CDR2 from the germline V gene are SGHKS and YYEKEE (reference sequence).

In the case of this clone: An end of the junction does not agree with germline; a read error may underlie this. The J gene is TRBJ2-5, the V gene TRBV28, with a possible D match to TRBD2 (5 bases). This CDR3 contains 13 residues. Looked up from germline, CDR1 is MDHEN and CDR2 is SYDVKM. The CDR3 sequence is CASSPRASLEGNF. CDR3 sequence (DNA): TGTGCCAGCAGTCCTAGGGCCAGCTTAGAGGGTAACTTC.

V usage is TRBV10-3 and J usage is TRBJ1-4; D possibly corresponds to TRBD1 (6 bases). Deletions cut 8 bases from V and 8 bases from J, with 21 bases between. Germline CDR1 is ENHRY and CDR2 is SYGVKD. The CDR3 is made up of 15 amino acids. The CDR3 bases are TGTGCCATCTCGCCGACCTCAGGGGAGGGCGAAAAACTGTTTTTT. Amino acids: CAISPTSGEGEKLFF.

This sequence joins TRBV2 and TRBJ2-1; 9 bases align to TRBD2. The junction had 13 bases not matched to a gene; V was cut back by 7 bases and J by 9 bases. The CDR3 runs to 15 residues. Germline V gives CDR1 SNHLY, CDR2 FYNNEI. The CDR3 reads CASMSRTSAITEQFF. The CDR3 DNA reads as TGTGCCAGCATGTCTAGGACTAGCGCCATTACTGAGCAGTTCTTC.